The source of this T cell receptor beta chain is a study of tumor-infiltrating lymphocytes in primary liver carcinoma. This clonotype was seen only once. TCR beta cDNA was reverse-transcribed from about 500 ng of total RNA. The reaction used a constant-region primer and ProtoScript II reverse transcriptase. Construction of TCR beta libraries relied on three successive nested multiplex PCR rounds employing slightly modified ARM-PCR. Each of the first two PCR rounds ran approximately 11 cycles with TRBV1-TRBV30 forward and C-beta reverse primers. A single record per CDR3 protein comes from TCRdb applying MiXCR to the multiplex PCR reads. The sample yields fewer than 200,000 distinct CDR3 sequences, about 82% seen once. Starting material for RNA and DNA co-extraction consisted of roughly 19-30 mg of unsorted bulk tissue. CDR3 size: 18 residues. Germline V lookup: CDR1 SQVTM, CDR2 ANQGSEA. Germline trimming cut 6 bases from V and 0 bases from J; bases unmatched to any gene: 12.

This receptor was identified in a man aged 40-55 years with primary liver carcinoma and hepatitis B virus infection. The rearrangement joins TRBV29-1 to TRBJ2-6; TRBD2 matches at 9 bases. The specimen sequenced was tumor tissue from primary liver carcinoma. The DNA of the CDR3 is TGCAGCGTCGGAGGGACTAGCAGGAGCCTCTCTGGGGCCAACGTCCTGACTTTC. Protein product: CSVGGTSRSLSGANVLTF. The variable domain in full, with the rest retrieved from reference TRBV29-1 and TRBJ2-6, is SAVISQKPSRDICQRGTSLTIQCQVDSQVTMMFWYRQQPGQSLTLIATANQGSEATYESGFVIDKFPISRPNLTFSTLTVSNMSPEDSSIYLCSVGGTSRSLSGANVLTFGAGSRLTVL.